This T cell receptor beta chain was profiled in a study of regulatory T cells in long-lasting Graves disease. Noted time point: newly diagnosed GD, antithyroid drugs for less than 3 months. PBMCs provided the RNA from which the TCR library was made. Germline assignment: CDR1 LNHDA and CDR2 SQIVND (reference sequence). V lost 9 bases and J lost 1; bases outside the gene matches: 5. There are 13 residues in the CDR3. This clonotype has at least ten counts. Its cognate antigen is unknown. Study outcomes and limitations: Persistent Graves' patients possessed reduced TCR diversity relative to recently diagnosed ones. Clonotypes that were public and shared totalled about 2,500 in persistent patients versus over 800 in new patients. Persistent disease was characterized by preferential usage of TRBV28, TRBJ1-2 and TRBJ2-5.

Building the TCR beta libraries relied on iRepertoire HTBI primers, and CDR3 regions underwent Arm-PCR. Each CDR3 protein gets one entry after TCRdb re-called the multiplex PCR reads with MiXCR. The table has 500,000 or so distinct CDR3 sequences, 16% seen once. These data also featured in a second study, about T cells in Graves' hyperthyroidism and ophthalmopathy.

The origin of this receptor is a woman between 40 and 65 years old with Graves disease. The sequencing here drew on peripheral blood mononuclear cells (PBMCs), taken at new diagnosis, from a patient treated with antithyroid drugs. The rearrangement uses TRBV19 and TRBJ1-1; 7 positions match TRBD1. CDR3 protein: CASRQGKNTEAFF. The DNA of the CDR3 is TGTGCCAGCCGACAGGGAAAGAACACTGAAGCTTTCTTT.